The T cell receptor beta chain under discussion was sequenced for a study of vaccination and CD4 T cells after COVID-19. Cultured CD4+ T cell DNA was sequenced using the Oncomine TCR Beta short-read assay. Genomic DNA from cultured CD4+ T cells was extracted. TCRdb called the PCR reads again in MiXCR, with one record for every CDR3 protein. This table holds 10,000 or so distinct CDR3 sequences, 34% found once. Treatment denoted: approximately 11-day PBMC culture with coronavirus spike peptide pools or control peptides (ViraFEST assay). Investigators obtained the unexposed donor's CD4+ T cells before the COVID-19 pandemic (2011-2018). Details on this clonotype: Its antigen remains unidentified.

The CDR3 has 12 residues. Germline CDR1 and CDR2: KGHDR and SFDVKD. Trimming shortened V by 2 bases and J by 7 bases, and 5 bases separated the two germline ends. The sequence derives from a human donor in good health. The sequencing input was CD4+ T cells from blood, cultured in vitro. The rearrangement joins TRBV24-1 to TRBJ2-1; D uncertain. Here the CDR3 DNA reads TGTGCCACCAGTGATTACCAGAATGAGCAGTTCTTC. As protein: CATSDYQNEQFF.